The entry below gives a single T cell receptor (beta chain) sequence along with its context. Its target antigen remains unknown. No clone much larger than this one lies a single base away; base qualities are absent. This record belongs to a study of T cells in Graves' hyperthyroidism and ophthalmopathy (dated by TCRdb to about 2019). For the study in its entirety: Peripheral blood was sampled at the time of initial diagnosis, prior to any treatment. Prospective prediction of ophthalmopathy was tested in an independent validation cohort of fewer than 20 hyperthyroidism patients and 15 to 17 patients who later progressed to ophthalmopathy. In roughly six Graves' hyperthyroidism patients, the study also compared T-cell repertoires from thyroid tissue with T-cell repertoires from blood. The 80 to 100 discovery patients were randomly divided into training and test sets at a 7:3 ratio. To identify distinguishing TCR V-J signatures, a discovery cohort of 90 to 100 patients was used, comprising 43 with Graves' ophthalmopathy and around 60 with stable Graves' hyperthyroidism. Following sampling, methimazole starting at 30 mg daily was given to hyperthyroidism patients, and high-dose intravenous methylprednisolone was given to ophthalmopathy patients. According to the paper, TCR Vbeta CDR3 sequencing was carried out on some 130 peripheral blood samples, which came from 40 to 45 ophthalmopathy, some 73 hyperthyroidism and roughly 17 progressor patients.

Graves' hyperthyroidism was defined as stable when no progression to ophthalmopathy occurred over 18 months of follow-up. Hyperthyroidism patients were aged 18 to 65 years and newly diagnosed, with disease duration of less than 2 months. Patients with uncontrolled infections, other autoimmune diseases, pregnancy or lactation were excluded. Clinical symptoms, serum thyroxine and TRAb, thyroid ultrasound, and orbital computed tomography formed the basis for the diagnoses. PBMCs were isolated from about 10 ml of fresh peripheral blood by Ficoll-Paque density gradient centrifugation. Total RNA was extracted with Trizol reagent, and quality was checked on an Agilent 2100 Bioanalyzer. The TCR beta CDR3 regions were amplified from the RNA transcripts. For the first round of RT-PCR on the TCR CDR3, the HTBI primer set was used together with the Qiagen OneStep RT-PCR kit. Libraries were constructed in a second round of multiplex PCR, after which size selection and purification were performed. The libraries were sequenced on an Illumina HiSeq2000 using paired-end 100 bp reads. The study's processing was this. SOAPnuke was used to process the raw data, removing reads that contained adapters or uncalled bases, had a mean Phred below 15, or lacked an exact match to the constant primer or identifier. COPE v1.2.5 was used to merge the high-quality paired reads, and each unique nucleotide sequence was defined as a clonotype. MiTCR v1.1 was used to align the clonotypes against IMGT TRBV, TRBD and TRBJ reference segments. The analysis was restricted to V-J combinations with a frequency above 0.0001, which together covered approximately 99% of the repertoires. The TCS score was defined as F50 (clonal expansion) divided by E x V (chaos), with BLOSUM62-based TCRdist calculated between CDR3 peptides within each V-J. Welch's t-statistics and random forest reduced fewer than 550 V-J features to fewer than 15, which were used in a naive Bayes classifier (R e1071). TCRdb ran its own pipeline on the public reads, namely fastp trimming at Q25 and MiXCR clone calling, and kept in-frame beta chains. Each entry is one CDR3 protein sequence, shown with its most common DNA and genes. TCRdb, not the authors, supplied the V and J calls. The sample contains hundreds of thousands of distinct CDR3 sequences, around a sixth of them found a single time. The biggest ten clones account for less than 15% of the sample.

The germline V end is reduced by 7 bases and the J end by 4 bases; junction bases left unmatched: 9. Its CDR3 holds 14 amino acids, cysteine through phenylalanine. Just the 42-base CDR3 DNA is kept, in frame starting at base 1. Per the germline V gene (reference sequence), SEHNR is the CDR1 and FQNEAQ is the CDR2. Overall study outcomes, separate from this receptor: In validation, the model predicted progression to ophthalmopathy a median of roughly 6.1 months before onset, with roughly 71% sensitivity and 72.22% specificity. A 13 V-J signature model separated ophthalmopathy from stable hyperthyroidism, with approximately 87% sensitivity and about 81% specificity in cross-validation and 80%/75% in testing. Blood samples also contained most of the expanded thyroid clonotypes (frequency above 0.001), which suggests that blood repertoires may reflect thyroid immune responses. No statistical method was used to fix the sample size in advance, and group allocation was not hidden from the investigators.

Recombination joined TRBV7-9 with TRBJ2-7, and 8 bases in between align with TRBD1. The receptor was isolated from a woman aged 18-30 years with Graves' hyperthyroidism. Sequences were obtained from blood. Read as DNA, the sequence is TGTGCCAGCACCGCAGGGGGCGAGGGTTACGAGCAGTACTTC. It translates as CASTAGGEGYEQYF.